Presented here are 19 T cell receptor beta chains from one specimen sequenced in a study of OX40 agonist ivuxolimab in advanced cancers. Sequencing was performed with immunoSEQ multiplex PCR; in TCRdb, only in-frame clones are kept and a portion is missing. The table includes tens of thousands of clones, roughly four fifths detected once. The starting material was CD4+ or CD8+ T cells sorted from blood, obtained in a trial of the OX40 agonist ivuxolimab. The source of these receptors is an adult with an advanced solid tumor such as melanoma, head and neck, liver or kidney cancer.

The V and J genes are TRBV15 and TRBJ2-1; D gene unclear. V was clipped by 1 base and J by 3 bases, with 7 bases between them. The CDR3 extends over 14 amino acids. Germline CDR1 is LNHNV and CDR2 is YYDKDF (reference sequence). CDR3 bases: TGTGCCACCAGCAGAGCCTTAGGCTACAATGAGCAGTTCTTC. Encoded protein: CATSRALGYNEQFF.

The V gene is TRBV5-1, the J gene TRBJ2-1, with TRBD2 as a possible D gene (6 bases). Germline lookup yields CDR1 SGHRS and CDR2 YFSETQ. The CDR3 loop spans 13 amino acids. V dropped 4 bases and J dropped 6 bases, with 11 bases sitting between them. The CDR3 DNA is TGCGCCAGCAGCCCTCAGGGAGGCAATGAGCAGTTCTTC. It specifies CASSPQGGNEQFF.

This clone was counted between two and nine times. CDR3 loop: CASSLGDRGSDTQYF. Here the CDR3 DNA reads TGCGCCAGCAGCTTGGGGGACAGGGGATCAGATACGCAGTATTTT. This rearrangement joins TRBV5-1 to TRBJ2-3; 10 bases match TRBD1. V was clipped by 0 bases and J by 4 bases; unmatched bases: 2. CDR1 is SGHRS, CDR2 YFSETQ, per germline. This CDR3 comprises 15 residues.

In DNA, the CDR3 is TGCGCCAGCAGCCTAGATACAGGGACCACCGGGGAGCTGTTTTTT. Translated: CASSLDTGTTGELFF. The chain joins TRBV5-1 to TRBJ2-2; D may be TRBD1 (6 bases). The CDR3 is 15 residues long. Between the trimmed V and J ends, which lost 4 bases and 4 bases, there was a span of 14 bases. CDR1 SGHRS and CDR2 YFSETQ come from the germline V gene.

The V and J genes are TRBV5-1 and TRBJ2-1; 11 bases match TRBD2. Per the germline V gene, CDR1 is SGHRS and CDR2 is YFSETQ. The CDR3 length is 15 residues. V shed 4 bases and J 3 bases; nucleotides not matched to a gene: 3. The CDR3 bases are TGCGCCAGCAGCCCCACTAGCGGGGGCTACAATGAGCAGTTCTTC. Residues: CASSPTSGGYNEQFF.

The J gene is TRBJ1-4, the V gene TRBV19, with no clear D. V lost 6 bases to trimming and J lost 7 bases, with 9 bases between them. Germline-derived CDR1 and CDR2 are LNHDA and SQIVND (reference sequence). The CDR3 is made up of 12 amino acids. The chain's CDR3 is CASRGPSEKLFF. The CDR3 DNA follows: TGTGCCAGTAGGGGCCCGAGTGAAAAACTGTTTTTT. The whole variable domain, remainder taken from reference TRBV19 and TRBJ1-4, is DGGITQSPKYLFRKEGQNVTLSCEQNLNHDAMYWYRQDPGQGLRLIYYSQIVNDFQKGDIAEGYSVSREKKESFPLTVTSAQKNPTAFYLCASRGPSEKLFFGSGTQLSVL.

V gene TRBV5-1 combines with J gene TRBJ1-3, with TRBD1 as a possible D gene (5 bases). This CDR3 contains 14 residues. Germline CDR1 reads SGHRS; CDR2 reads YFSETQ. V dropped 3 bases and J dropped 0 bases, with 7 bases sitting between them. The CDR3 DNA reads TGCGCCAGCAGCTCCGGGACCTCTGGAAACACCATATATTTT. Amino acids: CASSSGTSGNTIYF.

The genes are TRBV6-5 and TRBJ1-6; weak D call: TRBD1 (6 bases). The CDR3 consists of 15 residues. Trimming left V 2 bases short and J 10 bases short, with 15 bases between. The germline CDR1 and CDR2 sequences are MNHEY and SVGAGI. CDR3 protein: CASSYRGRIGSPLHF. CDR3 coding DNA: TGTGCCAGCAGTTACAGGGGGAGAATTGGGTCACCCCTCCACTTT.

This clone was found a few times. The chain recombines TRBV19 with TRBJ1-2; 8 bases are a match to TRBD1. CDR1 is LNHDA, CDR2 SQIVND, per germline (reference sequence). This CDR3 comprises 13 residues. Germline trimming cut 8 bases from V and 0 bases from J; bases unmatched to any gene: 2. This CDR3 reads CASGQGTNYGYTF. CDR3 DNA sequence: TGTGCCAGTGGACAGGGTACTAACTATGGCTACACCTTC.

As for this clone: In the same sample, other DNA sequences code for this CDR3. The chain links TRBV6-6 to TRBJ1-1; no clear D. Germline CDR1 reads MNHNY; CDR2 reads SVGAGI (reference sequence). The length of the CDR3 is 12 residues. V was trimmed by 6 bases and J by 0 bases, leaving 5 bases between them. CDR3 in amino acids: CASSRMNTEAFF. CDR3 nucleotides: TGTGCCAGCAGCAGAATGAACACTGAAGCTTTCTTT.

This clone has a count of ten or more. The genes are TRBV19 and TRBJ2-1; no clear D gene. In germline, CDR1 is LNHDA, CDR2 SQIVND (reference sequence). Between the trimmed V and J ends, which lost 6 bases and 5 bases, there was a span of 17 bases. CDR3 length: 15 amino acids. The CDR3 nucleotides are TGTGCCAGTAGCCTCGGGCCATTAGAGCACAATGAGCAGTTCTTC. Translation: CASSLGPLEHNEQFF.

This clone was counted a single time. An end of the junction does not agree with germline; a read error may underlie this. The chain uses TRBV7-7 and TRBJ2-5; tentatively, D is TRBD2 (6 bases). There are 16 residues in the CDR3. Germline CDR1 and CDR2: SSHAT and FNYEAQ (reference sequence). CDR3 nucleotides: TGTGCTAGCAGCTCGTCCGGGAGACTTTACGGAGAGACCCAGTACTTC. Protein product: CASSSSGRLYGETQYF.

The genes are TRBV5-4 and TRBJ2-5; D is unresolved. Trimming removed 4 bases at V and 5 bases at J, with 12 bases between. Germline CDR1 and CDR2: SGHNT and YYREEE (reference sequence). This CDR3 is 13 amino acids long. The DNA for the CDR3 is TGTGCCAGCAGCCTAGACCTGGGGGAGACCCAGTACTTC. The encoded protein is CASSLDLGETQYF.

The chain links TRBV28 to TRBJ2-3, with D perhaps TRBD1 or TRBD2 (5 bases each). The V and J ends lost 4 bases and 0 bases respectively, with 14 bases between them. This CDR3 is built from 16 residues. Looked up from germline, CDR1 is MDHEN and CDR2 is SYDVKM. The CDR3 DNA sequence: TGTGCCAGCAGTTCCCCCGGGACCGCTAGCACAGATACGCAGTATTTT. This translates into CASSSPGTASTDTQYF.

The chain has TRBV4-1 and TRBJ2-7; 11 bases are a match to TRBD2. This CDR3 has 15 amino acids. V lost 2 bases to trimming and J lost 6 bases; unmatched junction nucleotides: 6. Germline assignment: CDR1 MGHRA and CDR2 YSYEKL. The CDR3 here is CASSQILAGVSEQYF. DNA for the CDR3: TGCGCCAGCAGCCAAATACTAGCGGGAGTTTCCGAGCAGTACTTC.

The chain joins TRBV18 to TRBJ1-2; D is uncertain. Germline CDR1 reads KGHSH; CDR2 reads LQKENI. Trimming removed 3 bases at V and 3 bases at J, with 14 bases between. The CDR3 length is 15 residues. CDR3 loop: CASSPDPSNYYGYTF. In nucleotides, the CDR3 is TGTGCCAGCTCACCTGACCCCTCTAATTACTATGGCTACACCTTC.

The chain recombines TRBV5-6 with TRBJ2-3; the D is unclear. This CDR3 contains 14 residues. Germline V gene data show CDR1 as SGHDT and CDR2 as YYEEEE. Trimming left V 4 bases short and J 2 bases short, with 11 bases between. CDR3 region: CASSNPTLTDTQYF. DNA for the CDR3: TGTGCCAGCAGCAATCCTACGCTCACAGATACGCAGTATTTT.

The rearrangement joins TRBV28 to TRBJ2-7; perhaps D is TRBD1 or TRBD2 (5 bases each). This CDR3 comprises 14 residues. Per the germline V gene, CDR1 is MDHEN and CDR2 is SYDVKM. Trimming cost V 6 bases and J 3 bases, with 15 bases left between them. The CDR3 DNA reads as TGTGCCAGCAGCACAGGAGCGGACCTCTACGAGCAGTACTTC. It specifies CASSTGADLYEQYF.

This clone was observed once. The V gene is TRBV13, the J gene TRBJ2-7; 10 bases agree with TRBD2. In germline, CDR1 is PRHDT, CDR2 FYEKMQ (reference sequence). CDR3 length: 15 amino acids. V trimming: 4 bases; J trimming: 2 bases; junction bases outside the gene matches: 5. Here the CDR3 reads CASSWSSGGTYEQYF. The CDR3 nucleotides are TGTGCCAGCAGCTGGAGTAGCGGGGGGACCTACGAGCAGTACTTC.